Below are 29 T cell receptor beta chains sequenced from a single sample in a study of regulatory dendritic cells for organ transplantation. Generated by immunoSEQ multiplex PCR, the TCRdb table keeps only in-frame clones and is missing some. The data show 25,000 to 30,000 clones, with around 79% seen just once and approximately 2.2% held by the top ten. The sample taken for sequencing was memory CD4+ T cells from blood. The subset here: CD45RO+ memory T cells. These TCRs come from a human donor in good health.

The rearrangement joins TRBV7-3 to TRBJ2-7; 7 bases align to TRBD1. The trim removed 5 bases at V and 0 bases at J, leaving 7 bases unmatched. The CDR3 sequence is 15 residues long. The germline V gene encodes CDR1 SGHTA and CDR2 FQGTGA. CDR3 loop: CASSPHGTASYEQYF. In nucleotides, the CDR3 is TGTGCCAGCAGCCCGCACGGGACAGCCTCCTACGAGCAGTACTTC.

This clone appeared once. The chain couples TRBV6-5 to TRBJ1-2; TRBD1 is a possible D gene (6 bases). The germline V gene encodes CDR1 MNHEY and CDR2 SVGAGI. Trimming removed 4 bases at V and 9 bases at J, with 12 bases between. This CDR3 is built from 12 residues. The CDR3 reads CASSSTGRSYTF. DNA for the CDR3: TGTGCCAGCAGTTCTACAGGGCGGAGCTACACCTTC.

The gene calls are TRBV6-1 and TRBJ2-7, with D possibly called TRBD1 or TRBD2 (6 bases each). There are 14 residues in the CDR3. Trimming shortened V by 11 bases and J by 3 bases, and 20 bases separated the two germline ends. Germline CDR1 reads MNHNS; CDR2 reads SASEGT. The CDR3 nucleotides read TGTGCCGTCTTGGGGTCCGGGGGCGACTACGAGCAGTACTTC. Residues: CAVLGSGGDYEQYF.

CDR3 protein: CASSPTGTGSGANVLTF. In DNA, the CDR3 is TGTGCCAGTAGTCCAACCGGGACAGGGTCTGGGGCCAACGTCCTGACTTTC. The chain carries TRBV19 and TRBJ2-6; TRBD1 agrees at 9 bases. J gave up 1 base and V 5 bases, and 6 bases lay outside the gene matches. CDR1 and CDR2 from the germline V gene are LNHDA and SQIVND (reference sequence). The CDR3 is 17 amino acids.

This chain joins TRBV11-1 and TRBJ2-3, with 8 bases identical to TRBD1. CDR3 size: 15 residues. Germline V gives CDR1 SGHAT, CDR2 FQDESV (reference sequence). V shed 4 bases, J shed 6 bases, and the junction held 9 bases outside the gene matches. In DNA form, the CDR3 reads TGTGCCAGCAGCTATCGGACAGGGACCGGGGATACGCAGTATTTT. Protein: CASSYRTGTGDTQYF.

This clone was seen a handful of times. The chain couples TRBV2 to TRBJ1-5; a possible D gene is TRBD1 (5 bases). Germline lookup yields CDR1 SNHLY and CDR2 FYNNEI. The CDR3 extends over 13 amino acids. V was cut by 8 bases and J by 2 bases, with 10 bases left in between. The CDR3 reads CASGRGGNQPQHF. Written as DNA, the CDR3 is TGTGCCAGCGGCCGGGGGGGCAATCAGCCCCAGCATTTT.

This CDR3 is CASSFRSSYNEQFF. The CDR3, as DNA: TGTGCCAGCAGTTTTAGAAGCTCCTACAATGAGCAGTTCTTC. The chain employs TRBV27 and TRBJ2-1; D gene ambiguous. Germline-derived CDR1 and CDR2 are MNHEY and SMNVEV (reference sequence). Between the trimmed V and J ends, which lost 3 bases and 0 bases, there was a span of 6 bases. The CDR3 length is 14 residues.

V gene TRBV4-1 combines with J gene TRBJ1-5; possibly TRBD1 for D (5 bases). With 1 base removed from V and 2 bases from J, the gap between germline ends came to 18 bases. The CDR3 extends over 18 amino acids. The germline V gene encodes CDR1 MGHRA and CDR2 YSYEKL. In DNA, the CDR3 is TGCGCCAGCAGCCAAGGGCCATTTCTGGGGCCTGGCAATCAGCCCCAGCATTTT. It specifies CASSQGPFLGPGNQPQHF.

CDR3 coding DNA: TGTGCCAGCACTGCAACCGCTGGGGGGAACACTGAAGCTTTCTTT. Translated, it gives CASTATAGGNTEAFF. The chain has TRBV18 and TRBJ1-1, with D perhaps TRBD1 (5 bases). This CDR3 is built from 15 residues. V was trimmed by 8 bases and J by 1 base, leaving 17 bases between them. Germline V CDR1 and CDR2: KGHSH, LQKENI.

The rearrangement links TRBV11-3 to TRBJ2-5; 10 positions match TRBD1. V shed 3 bases, J shed 3 bases, and the junction held 7 bases outside the gene matches. The V gene's germline CDR1 is SGHNT and CDR2 YENEEA. The length of the CDR3 is 16 residues. DNA of the CDR3: TGTGCCAGCAGCTTGGGGCCGGGGACAGGGGAAGAGACCCAGTACTTC. Amino acids: CASSLGPGTGEETQYF. Full variable domain (outside the CDR3, taken from reference TRBV11-3 and TRBJ2-5): EAGVVQSPRYKIIEKKQPVAFWCNPISGHNTLYWYLQNLGQGPELLIRYENEEAVDDSQLPKDRFSAERLKGVDSTLKIQPAELGDSAVYLCASSLGPGTGEETQYFGPGTRLLVL.

The rearrangement links TRBV2 to TRBJ2-5, with D hard to call. Germline values: CDR1 SNHLY, CDR2 FYNNEI. The germline V and J ends were trimmed by 4 bases and 5 bases, with 14 bases remaining between them. This CDR3 comprises 14 residues. The CDR3 region is CASSGDLVGETQYF. The DNA for the CDR3 is TGTGCCAGCAGTGGGGATTTAGTAGGGGAGACCCAGTACTTC.

The rearrangement joins TRBV5-8 to TRBJ1-2; a weak D match, TRBD1 (5 bases). V dropped 6 bases and J dropped 5 bases, with 23 bases sitting between them. This CDR3 spans 16 amino acids. Germline V CDR1 and CDR2: SGHTS, YDEGEE. This CDR3 is CASTLDRTRRSYGYTF. CDR3 sequence (DNA): TGTGCCAGCACCCTGGACCGGACAAGACGAAGTTATGGCTACACCTTC.

This sequence joins TRBV7-2 and TRBJ2-1; possibly TRBD1 or TRBD2 for D (6 bases each). The CDR3 runs to 12 residues. V lost 5 bases to trimming and J lost 11 bases, with 13 bases between them. The germline CDR1 and CDR2 sequences are SGHTA and FQGNSA. CDR3 protein: CASSQGRGQQFF. The CDR3 DNA sequence: TGTGCCAGCAGCCAGGGGCGGGGACAGCAGTTCTTC.

The V and J genes are TRBV4-2 and TRBJ2-7; 9 bases align to TRBD2. J lost 3 bases, V lost 7 bases, and 4 bases had no gene match. Germline CDR1 and CDR2: LGHNA and YNFKEQ. The CDR3 is 13 residues long. CDR3 nucleotides: TGTGCCAGCACCCCTAGCGGGAACTACGAGCAGTACTTC. This gives the protein CASTPSGNYEQYF.

V gene TRBV11-1 combines with J gene TRBJ2-1; 11 nucleotides align to TRBD2. In germline, CDR1 is SGHAT, CDR2 FQDESV (reference sequence). This CDR3 contains 14 residues. V was pared by 8 bases and J by 9 bases, with 9 bases of the junction left unmatched. The CDR3 here is CASANSGTSGEQFF. The CDR3 coding sequence is TGTGCCAGCGCCAACTCTGGGACTAGCGGTGAGCAGTTCTTC.

This chain connects TRBV11-2 to TRBJ2-1, with 8 positions matching TRBD2. Trimming cost V 2 bases and J 5 bases; bases outside gene matches: 5. There are 15 residues in the CDR3. Germline lookup yields CDR1 SGHAT and CDR2 FQNNGV. The CDR3 sequence is CASSLTGGRNNEQFF. In DNA, the CDR3 is TGTGCCAGCAGCTTAACGGGGGGGCGGAACAATGAGCAGTTCTTC.

This sequence joins TRBV6-5 and TRBJ1-1; possible D gene TRBD1, 6 bases. V was pared by 5 bases and J by 8 bases, with 21 bases between. CDR3 length: 15 residues. Germline CDR1 MNHEY, CDR2 SVGAGI. This CDR3 is CASSRQDPNKLEAFF. CDR3 in DNA: TGTGCCAGCAGTCGACAGGACCCAAATAAACTCGAAGCTTTCTTT.

The chain has TRBV7-2 and TRBJ2-1; D might be TRBD2 (5 bases). The V and J ends lost 5 bases and 10 bases respectively, with 12 bases between them. Looked up from germline, CDR1 is SGHTA and CDR2 is FQGNSA. CDR3 length equals 12 residues. The CDR3 loop reads CASSRSGGEQFF. The CDR3 region has the DNA TGTGCCAGCAGCAGGTCGGGCGGGGAGCAGTTCTTC.

The chain carries TRBV11-2 and TRBJ1-1; a weak D match, TRBD1 (6 bases). Trimming took off 8 bases at V and 1 base at J, with 14 bases between the two ends. The V gene's germline CDR1 is SGHAT and CDR2 FQNNGV. This CDR3 comprises 14 residues. CDR3 sequence (DNA): TGTGCCAGCCAATTGGGGGGCGGGAACACTGAAGCTTTCTTT. Protein product: CASQLGGGNTEAFF.

V gene TRBV5-8 combines with J gene TRBJ1-1; TRBD1 is a possible D gene (6 bases). The CDR3 consists of 13 residues. Trimming left V 2 bases short and J 6 bases short, with 11 bases between. Germline V gives CDR1 SGHTS, CDR2 YDEGEE. DNA of the CDR3: TGTGCCAGCAGCTTCACAGGGATGGCTGAAGCTTTCTTT. Encoded protein: CASSFTGMAEAFF.

This sequence joins TRBV18 and TRBJ2-7; D unclear. V was pared by 3 bases and J by 2 bases, with 8 bases between. There are 13 residues in the CDR3. Germline assignment: CDR1 KGHSH and CDR2 LQKENI. The CDR3 region is CASSPGQTYEQYF. In DNA form, the CDR3 reads TGTGCCAGCTCACCGGGTCAAACCTACGAGCAGTACTTC.

This clone appeared once. The chain is built from TRBV18 and TRBJ1-3; D ambiguous. Per germline, CDR1 KGHSH and CDR2 LQKENI. Trimming pared 3 bases from V and 3 bases from J, leaving 15 bases between. The CDR3 length is 16 residues. This CDR3 reads CASSPQVGNSGNTIYF. The CDR3 DNA sequence: TGTGCCAGCTCACCGCAGGTCGGGAATAGTGGAAACACCATATATTTT.

This clone was seen a few times. This sequence joins TRBV7-8 and TRBJ1-2; D is unclear. Germline CDR1 SGHVS, CDR2 FQNEAQ. The CDR3 consists of 12 residues. The ends were cut back, 2 bases at V and 8 bases at J, with 9 bases in the middle. The CDR3 sequence is CASSLTSDGYTF. The DNA of the CDR3 is TGTGCCAGCAGCTTAACATCGGACGGCTACACCTTC.

The chain has TRBV5-4 and TRBJ2-1; tentatively, D is TRBD2 (6 bases). Germline V gene sequence: CDR1 SGHNT, CDR2 YYREEE (reference sequence). Trimming left V 3 bases short and J 5 bases short, with 18 bases between. This CDR3 comprises 16 residues. The CDR3 DNA sequence: TGTGCCAGCAGCTCGGAGACTAGTTCGTGGGACAATGAGCAGTTCTTC. It specifies CASSSETSSWDNEQFF.

This chain connects TRBV5-4 to TRBJ2-5, with D perhaps TRBD2 (7 bases). Germline V gene data show CDR1 as SGHNT and CDR2 as YYREEE (reference sequence). Trimming left V 0 bases short and J 5 bases short, with 17 bases between. The CDR3 extends over 16 amino acids. This CDR3 is CASSLDTGGSVETQYF. The CDR3 bases are TGTGCCAGCAGCTTGGACACGGGGGGCAGTGTGGAGACCCAGTACTTC. Full variable domain (remainder filled in from reference TRBV5-4 and TRBJ2-5): ETGVTQSPTHLIKTRGQQVTLRCSSQSGHNTVSWYQQALGQGPQFIFQYYREEENGRGNFPPRFSGLQFPNYSSELNVNALELDDSALYLCASSLDTGGSVETQYFGPGTRLLVL.

V is TRBV27 and J is TRBJ2-7; TRBD1 aligns across 9 bases. CDR1 MNHEY and CDR2 SMNVEV come from the germline V gene (reference sequence). This CDR3 region has 14 residues. With 6 bases clipped from V and 2 bases from J, the junction kept 5 bases outside the gene matches. The chain's CDR3 is CASRATGGTYEQYF. CDR3 sequence (DNA): TGTGCCAGCAGGGCGACAGGGGGGACCTACGAGCAGTACTTC.

The chain has TRBV7-3 and TRBJ2-5; unclear D gene. Per the germline V gene, CDR1 is SGHTA and CDR2 is FQGTGA. The CDR3 length is 16 residues. Trimming left V 5 bases short and J 5 bases short, with 21 bases between. CDR3 in DNA: TGTGCCAGCAGCCAAAAGGCTCGAGAAATGTCGGAGACCCAGTACTTC. It translates to CASSQKAREMSETQYF. Combining the CDR3 with reference TRBV7-3 and TRBJ2-5 gives the whole variable domain GAGVSQTPSNKVTEKGKYVELRCDPISGHTALYWYRQSLGQGPEFLIYFQGTGAADDSGLPNDRFFAVRPEGSVSTLKIQRTERGDSAVYLCASSQKAREMSETQYFGPGTRLLVL.

Only a few counts were recorded for this clone. CDR3 sequence reads: CASNNGGYEQYF. The CDR3 DNA sequence: TGCGCCAGCAATAACGGGGGATACGAGCAGTACTTC. V and J are TRBV10-2 and TRBJ2-7, with D possibly being TRBD2 (6 bases). The V gene lost 7 bases and the J gene lost 4 bases, with 11 bases spanning the gap. Germline values: CDR1 WSHSY, CDR2 SAAADI. The CDR3 is 12 amino acids.

The genes are TRBV7-3 and TRBJ2-2; no definite D call. Trimming removed 4 bases at V and 2 bases at J, with 5 bases between. The germline V gene encodes CDR1 SGHTA and CDR2 FQGTGA. This CDR3 comprises 13 residues. CDR3 amino acids: CASSSPNTGELFF. The CDR3 DNA follows: TGTGCCAGCAGCTCCCCCAACACCGGGGAGCTGTTTTTT.